This entry features one TCR beta chain sequence. This clonotype was counted a few times. Its target antigen remains unknown. No base quality information exists; no much larger clone differs at one position. The approximately 39 donors, aged roughly 6 to 95 years, were systemically healthy Caucasian individuals from Russia. Each donor gave about 10 milliliters of peripheral blood, drawn into EDTA-treated Vacutainer tubes. PBMCs were isolated by Ficoll-Paque density-gradient centrifugation, with at least 6 million obtained per sample. Total RNA was extracted from PBMCs with Trizol reagent, with at least 6 micrograms obtained per sample. For every donor, flow cytometry on a PBMC aliquot measured the percentage of naive CD45RAhigh/CD27high T cells. The sample originates from a study of blood T cells in healthy people across ages (dated by TCRdb to the mid-2010s). General notes on the study: In model experiments, template switching captured about one uniquely barcoded TCR beta cDNA molecule for every two T cells. The donors were split into four age groups: young (average 16 years), middle-aged (39), aged (more than 60) and long-lived (roughly 86). To track age-related changes in TCR beta repertoire diversity, the study relied on deep sequencing normalized with unique cDNA molecular identifiers. To avoid experimental bias, donors of different ages were spread randomly across the sequencing lanes. For two donors (one aged 18 to 30 and one aged 80 or older), the study analyzed two additional independent replicas of 1 million unique cDNA reads from the same blood draw.

V is pruned by 1 base and J by 0 bases, leaving 7 bases of the junction without a gene match. The CDR3 goes from the cysteine to the phenylalanine over 18 residues. Here the CDR3 DNA is all that survives: 54 bases in frame from base 1. The germline V gene yields KGHSH for CDR1 and LQKENI for CDR2. Libraries were made using 5' RACE. Sequencing used an Illumina HiSeq 2500. A second PCR of 7 to 11 cycles was performed with a sample-barcoded 5' primer and a J-beta primer mix. Each TCR beta cDNA molecule received a unique molecular identifier from a template-switch 5' adaptor carrying 12 random nucleotides. Each sample yielded at least 2.5 million CDR3-containing paired-end reads. First-strand cDNA was synthesized from all RNA with the Mint cDNA synthesis kit, primed by a TRBC-specific oligonucleotide. All cDNA was treated with uracil-DNA glycosylase and then went through a first 18-cycle PCR with the universal primers M1SS and BC2_uni_R. In the source study's methods: For normalization, 1 million high-quality reads, each with a distinct molecular identifier, were randomly selected from each sample. Instead of being binned into consensus sequences, reads that shared molecular identifiers were thrown out. MiTCR, run with a Q25 quality threshold and the strictest error-elimination algorithm, handled CDR3 identification, clonotype clustering and error correction. Lower-bound total TCR beta diversity was estimated with a nonparametric unseen species model using Euler transformation. TCRdb passed the public sequencing reads through fastp at Q25 and MiXCR, retaining productive beta sequences. Rows merge per CDR3 protein into single entries with the most common DNA and genes. It is TCRdb's table, rather than the study itself, that gives the V and J calls and clone size. This sample gives about 1.7 million distinct CDR3 sequences in total; about 28% of them show up just once. Together, the top ten hold roughly 8% of the sample.

The study at large found these results: Total diversity estimates from one million sequenced T cells were considered lower bounds and underestimates. As age increased, observed TCR beta diversity per million T cells dropped in a roughly linear way, and a significant reduction was already evident by age around 41. A strong correlation was found between observed TCR beta diversity and the percentage of naive T cells measured by flow cytometry. Compared with the aged group, the long-lived group had more naive CD4+ T cells, fewer expanded clones and increased TCR diversity, suggesting age selection. Because profiling used bulk unsorted PBMCs, naive and antigen-experienced compartments could not be compared conclusively. Because the CMV infection status of the donors was unknown, age-related changes in expanded clonotypes may potentially have been confounded.

Rearrangement joined TRBV18 to TRBJ2-1; 9 bases in between match TRBD1. Sequenced material: blood. This TCR derives from a woman aged 30 to 39 in good health. The CDR3 protein sequence reads: CASSPRTGVSPSYNEQFF. The DNA reads as follows: TGTGCCAGCTCACCACGGACAGGGGTCTCCCCCTCCTACAATGAGCAGTTCTTC.